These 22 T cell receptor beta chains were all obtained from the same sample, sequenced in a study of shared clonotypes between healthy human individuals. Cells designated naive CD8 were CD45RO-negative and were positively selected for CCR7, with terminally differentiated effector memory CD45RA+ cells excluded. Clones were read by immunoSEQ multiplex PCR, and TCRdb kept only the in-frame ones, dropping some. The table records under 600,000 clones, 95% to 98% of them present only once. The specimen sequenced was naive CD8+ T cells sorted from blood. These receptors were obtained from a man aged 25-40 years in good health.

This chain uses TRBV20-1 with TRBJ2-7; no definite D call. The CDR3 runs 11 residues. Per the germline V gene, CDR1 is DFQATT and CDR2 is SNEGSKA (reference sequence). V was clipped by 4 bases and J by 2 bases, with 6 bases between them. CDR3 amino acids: CSANPTYEQYF. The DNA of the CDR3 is TGCAGTGCTAACCCCACCTACGAGCAGTACTTC.

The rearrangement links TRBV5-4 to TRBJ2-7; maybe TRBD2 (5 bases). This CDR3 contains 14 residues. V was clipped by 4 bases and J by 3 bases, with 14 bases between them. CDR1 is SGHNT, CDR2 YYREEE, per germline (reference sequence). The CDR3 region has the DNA TGTGCCAGCAGCCTCCGAGGGAAGGACTACGAGCAGTACTTC. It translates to CASSLRGKDYEQYF. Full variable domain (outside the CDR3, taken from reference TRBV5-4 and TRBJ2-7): ETGVTQSPTHLIKTRGQQVTLRCSSQSGHNTVSWYQQALGQGPQFIFQYYREEENGRGNFPPRFSGLQFPNYSSELNVNALELDDSALYLCASSLRGKDYEQYFGPGTRLTVT.

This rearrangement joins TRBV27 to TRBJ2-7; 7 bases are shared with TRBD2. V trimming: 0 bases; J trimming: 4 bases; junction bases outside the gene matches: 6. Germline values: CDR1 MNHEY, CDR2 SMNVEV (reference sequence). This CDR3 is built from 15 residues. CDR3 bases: TGTGCCAGCAGTTTATCCGCGGGAGTGACTTACGAGCAGTACTTC. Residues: CASSLSAGVTYEQYF.

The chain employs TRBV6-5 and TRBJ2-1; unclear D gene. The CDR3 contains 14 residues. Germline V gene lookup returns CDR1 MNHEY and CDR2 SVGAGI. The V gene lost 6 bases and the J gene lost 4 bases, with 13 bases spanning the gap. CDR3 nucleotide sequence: TGTGCCAGCAGCCTTCTTAATTTATACAATGAGCAGTTCTTC. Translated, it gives CASSLLNLYNEQFF.

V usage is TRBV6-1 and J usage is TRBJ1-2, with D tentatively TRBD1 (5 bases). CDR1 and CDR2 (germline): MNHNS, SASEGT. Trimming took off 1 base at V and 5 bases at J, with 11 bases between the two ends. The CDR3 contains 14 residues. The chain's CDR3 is CASSEGRVRYGYTF. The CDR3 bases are TGTGCCAGCAGTGAAGGCAGGGTCAGATATGGCTACACCTTC.

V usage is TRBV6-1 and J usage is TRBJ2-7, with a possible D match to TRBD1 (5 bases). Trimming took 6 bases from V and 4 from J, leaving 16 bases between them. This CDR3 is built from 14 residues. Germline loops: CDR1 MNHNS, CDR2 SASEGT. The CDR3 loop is CASRVRQNLYEQYF. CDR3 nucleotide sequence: TGTGCCAGCAGGGTAAGACAGAATCTATACGAGCAGTACTTC.

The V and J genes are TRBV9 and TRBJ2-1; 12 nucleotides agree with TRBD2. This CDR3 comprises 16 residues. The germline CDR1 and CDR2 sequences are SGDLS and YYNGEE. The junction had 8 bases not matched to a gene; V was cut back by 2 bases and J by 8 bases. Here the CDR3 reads CASSVRTSGITDEQFF. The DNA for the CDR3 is TGTGCCAGCAGCGTCCGGACTAGCGGGATCACGGATGAGCAGTTCTTC.

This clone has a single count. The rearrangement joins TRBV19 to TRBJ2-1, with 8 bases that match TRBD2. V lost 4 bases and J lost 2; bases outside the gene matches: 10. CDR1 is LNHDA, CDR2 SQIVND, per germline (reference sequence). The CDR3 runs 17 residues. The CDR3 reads CASSTLLAGNTYNEQFF. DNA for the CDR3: TGTGCCAGTAGTACCCTCTTAGCGGGAAATACCTACAATGAGCAGTTCTTC.

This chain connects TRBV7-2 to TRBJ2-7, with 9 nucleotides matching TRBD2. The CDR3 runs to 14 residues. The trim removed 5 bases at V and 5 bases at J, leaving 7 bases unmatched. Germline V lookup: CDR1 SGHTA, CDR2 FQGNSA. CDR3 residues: CASSPPGLANEQYF. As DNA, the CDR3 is TGTGCCAGCAGCCCCCCTGGACTAGCGAACGAGCAGTACTTC.

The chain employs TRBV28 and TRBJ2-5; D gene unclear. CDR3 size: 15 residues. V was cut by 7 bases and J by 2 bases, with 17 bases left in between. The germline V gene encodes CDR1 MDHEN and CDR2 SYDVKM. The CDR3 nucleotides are TGTGCCAGCATCGGATCCTACGTTTTTCAAGAGACCCAGTACTTC. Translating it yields CASIGSYVFQETQYF.

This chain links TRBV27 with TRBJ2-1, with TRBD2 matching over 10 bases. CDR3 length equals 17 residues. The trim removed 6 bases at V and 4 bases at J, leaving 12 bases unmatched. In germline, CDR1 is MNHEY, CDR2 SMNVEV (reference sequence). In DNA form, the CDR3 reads TGTGCCAGCAGCCTCAGCTCTAGCGGGAGTGGGTACAATGAGCAGTTCTTC. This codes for CASSLSSSGSGYNEQFF.

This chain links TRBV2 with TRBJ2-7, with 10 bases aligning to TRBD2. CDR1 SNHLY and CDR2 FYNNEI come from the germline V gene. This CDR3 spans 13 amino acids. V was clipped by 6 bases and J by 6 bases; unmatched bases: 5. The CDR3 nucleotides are TGTGCCAGCAGCGACGGGACTAGCGTCGAGCAGTACTTC. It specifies CASSDGTSVEQYF.

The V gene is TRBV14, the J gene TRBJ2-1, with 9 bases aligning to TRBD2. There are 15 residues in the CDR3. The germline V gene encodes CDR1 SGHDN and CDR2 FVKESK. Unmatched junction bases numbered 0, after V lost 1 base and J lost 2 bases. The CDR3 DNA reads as TGTGCCAGCAGCCAAGGGACTAGCGCCTACAATGAGCAGTTCTTC. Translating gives CASSQGTSAYNEQFF.

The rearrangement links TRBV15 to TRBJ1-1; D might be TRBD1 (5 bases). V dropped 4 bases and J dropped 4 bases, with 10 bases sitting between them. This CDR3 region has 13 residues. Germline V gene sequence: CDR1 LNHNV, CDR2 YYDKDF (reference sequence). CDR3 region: CATSTGTGTEAFF. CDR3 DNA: TGTGCCACCAGCACAGGGACGGGCACTGAAGCTTTCTTT.

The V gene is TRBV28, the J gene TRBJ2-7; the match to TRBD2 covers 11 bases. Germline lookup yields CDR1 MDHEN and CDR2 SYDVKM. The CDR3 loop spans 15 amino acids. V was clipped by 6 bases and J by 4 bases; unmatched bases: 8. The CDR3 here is CASSPWTSGRYEQYF. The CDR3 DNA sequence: TGTGCCAGCAGCCCATGGACTAGCGGGCGATACGAGCAGTACTTC.

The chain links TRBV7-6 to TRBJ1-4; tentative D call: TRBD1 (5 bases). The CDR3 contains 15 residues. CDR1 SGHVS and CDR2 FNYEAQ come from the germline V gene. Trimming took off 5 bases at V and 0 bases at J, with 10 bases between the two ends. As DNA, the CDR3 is TGTGCCAGCAGCATGACAGCGTCAACTAATGAAAAACTGTTTTTT. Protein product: CASSMTASTNEKLFF.

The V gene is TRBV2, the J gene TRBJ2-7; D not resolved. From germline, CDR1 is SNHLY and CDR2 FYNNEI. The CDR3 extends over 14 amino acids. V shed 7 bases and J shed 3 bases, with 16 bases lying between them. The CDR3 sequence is CASTTDLVVYEQYF. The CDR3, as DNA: TGTGCCAGCACCACGGACCTGGTGGTCTACGAGCAGTACTTC.

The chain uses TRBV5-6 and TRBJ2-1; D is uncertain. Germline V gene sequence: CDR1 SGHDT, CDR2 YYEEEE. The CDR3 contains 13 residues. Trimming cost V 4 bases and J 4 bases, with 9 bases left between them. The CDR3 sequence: CASSPATYNEQFF. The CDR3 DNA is TGTGCCAGCAGCCCCGCTACGTACAATGAGCAGTTCTTC.

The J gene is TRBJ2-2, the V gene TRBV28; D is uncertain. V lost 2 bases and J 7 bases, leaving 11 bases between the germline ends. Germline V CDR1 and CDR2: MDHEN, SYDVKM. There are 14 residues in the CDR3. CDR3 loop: CASSLMDGGGELFF. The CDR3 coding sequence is TGTGCCAGCAGTTTAATGGATGGTGGCGGGGAGCTGTTTTTT.

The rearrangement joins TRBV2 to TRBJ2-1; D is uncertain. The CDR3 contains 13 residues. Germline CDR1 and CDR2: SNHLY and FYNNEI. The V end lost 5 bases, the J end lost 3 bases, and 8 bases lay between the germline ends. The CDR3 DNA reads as TGTGCCAGCAGTTTAGGGATCTACAATGAGCAGTTCTTC. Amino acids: CASSLGIYNEQFF.

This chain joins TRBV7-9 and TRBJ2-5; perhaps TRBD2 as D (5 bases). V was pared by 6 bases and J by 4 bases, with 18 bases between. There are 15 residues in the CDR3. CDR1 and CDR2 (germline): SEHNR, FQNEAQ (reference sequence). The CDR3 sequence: CASSPPRAGGETQYF. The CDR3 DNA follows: TGTGCCAGCAGTCCACCCCGGGCGGGCGGAGAGACCCAGTACTTC.

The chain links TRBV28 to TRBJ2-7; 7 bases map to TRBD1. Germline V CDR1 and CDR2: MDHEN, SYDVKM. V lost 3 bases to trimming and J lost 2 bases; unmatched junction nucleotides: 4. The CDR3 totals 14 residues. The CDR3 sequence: CASSFGQAPYEQYF. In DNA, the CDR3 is TGTGCCAGCAGTTTCGGACAGGCTCCCTACGAGCAGTACTTC.